What follows describes a single TCR beta chain. What it binds is unknown. This sample was included in a study of T-cell memory formation after mild COVID-19. Study conclusions and caveats: Researchers found some responding clones in pre-infection memory, a sign that cross-reactive memory joined. Unconfirmed was the SARS-CoV-2 specificity of second-wave clones that peaked on day 37.

TCRdb re-analysed the 5' RACE reads in MiXCR, keeping a single row per CDR3 protein. The repertoire consists of about 190,000 distinct CDR3 sequences, with about 10% occurring once and the leading ten covering 3%. J gave up 6 bases and V 6 bases, and 6 bases lay outside the gene matches. Germline-derived CDR1 and CDR2 are ENHRY and SYGVKD. The CDR3 length is 14 residues. This receptor was taken from a man aged 18 to 30 who had mild COVID-19 (a few samples of this study predate the infection). Cell type and time point are not known. The chain is built from TRBV10-3 and TRBJ2-7; 12 bases are a match to TRBD2. Sequenced sample: PBMCs or a T cell subset sorted from them (not recorded which). Here the CDR3 reads CAISPSGGAFEQYF. CDR3 bases: TGTGCCATCAGCCCTAGCGGGGGGGCCTTCGAGCAGTACTTC.